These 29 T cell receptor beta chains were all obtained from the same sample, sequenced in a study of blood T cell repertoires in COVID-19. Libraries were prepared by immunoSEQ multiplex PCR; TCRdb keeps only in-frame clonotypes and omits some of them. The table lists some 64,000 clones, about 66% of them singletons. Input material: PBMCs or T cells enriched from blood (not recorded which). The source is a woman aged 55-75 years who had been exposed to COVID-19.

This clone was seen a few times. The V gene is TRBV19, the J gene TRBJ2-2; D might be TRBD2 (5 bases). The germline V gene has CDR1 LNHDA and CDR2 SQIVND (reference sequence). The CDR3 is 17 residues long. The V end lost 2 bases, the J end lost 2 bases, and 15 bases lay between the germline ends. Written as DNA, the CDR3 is TGTGCCAGTAGTATATTGGAGGCTCGTATTAACACCGGGGAGCTGTTTTTT. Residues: CASSILEARINTGELFF.

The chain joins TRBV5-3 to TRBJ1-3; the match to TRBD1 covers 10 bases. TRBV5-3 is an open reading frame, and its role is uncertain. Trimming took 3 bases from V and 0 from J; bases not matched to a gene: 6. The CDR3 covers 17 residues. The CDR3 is CARSSGQGGISGNTIYF. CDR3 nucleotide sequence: TGTGCCAGAAGCTCTGGACAGGGGGGGATCTCTGGAAACACCATATATTTT.

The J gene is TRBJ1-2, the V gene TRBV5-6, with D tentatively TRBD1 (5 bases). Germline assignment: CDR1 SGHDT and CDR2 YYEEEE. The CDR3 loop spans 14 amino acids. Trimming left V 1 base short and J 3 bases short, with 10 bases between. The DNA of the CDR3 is TGTGCCAGCAGCTTGCTCCGCAGGGACTATGGCTACACCTTC. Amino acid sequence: CASSLLRRDYGYTF.

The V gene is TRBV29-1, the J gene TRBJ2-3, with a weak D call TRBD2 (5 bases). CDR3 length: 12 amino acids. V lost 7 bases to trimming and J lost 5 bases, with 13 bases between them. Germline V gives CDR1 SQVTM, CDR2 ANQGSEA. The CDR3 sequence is CSGGPGRDTQYF. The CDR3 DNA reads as TGCAGCGGAGGGCCGGGCAGAGATACGCAGTATTTT.

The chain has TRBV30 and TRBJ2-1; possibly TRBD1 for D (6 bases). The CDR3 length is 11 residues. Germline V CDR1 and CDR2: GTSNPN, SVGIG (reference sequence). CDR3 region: CARDNYNEQFF. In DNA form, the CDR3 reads TGTGCAAGGGACAACTACAATGAGCAGTTCTTC.

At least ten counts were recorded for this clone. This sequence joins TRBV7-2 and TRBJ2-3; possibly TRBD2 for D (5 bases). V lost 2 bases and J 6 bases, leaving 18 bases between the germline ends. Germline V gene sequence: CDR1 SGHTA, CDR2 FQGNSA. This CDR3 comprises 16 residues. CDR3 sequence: CASSLLSARRADTQYF. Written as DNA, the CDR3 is TGTGCCAGCAGCTTATTGTCAGCCAGGCGGGCGGATACGCAGTATTTT.

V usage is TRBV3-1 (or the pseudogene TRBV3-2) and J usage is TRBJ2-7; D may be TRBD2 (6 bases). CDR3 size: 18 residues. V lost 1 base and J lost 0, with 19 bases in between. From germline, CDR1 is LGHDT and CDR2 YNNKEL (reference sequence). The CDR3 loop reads CASSQVFNPGLYSYEQYF. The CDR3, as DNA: TGTGCCAGCAGCCAAGTTTTTAACCCGGGACTTTACTCCTACGAGCAGTACTTC.

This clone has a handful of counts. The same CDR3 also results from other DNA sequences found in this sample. The DNA of the CDR3 is TGCAGTGCTAGGTTCTCAGAGACCCAGTACTTC. Its translation is CSARFSETQYF. The rearrangement joins TRBV20-1 to TRBJ2-5; D unclear. With 3 bases removed from V and 4 bases from J, the gap between germline ends came to 6 bases. Per germline, CDR1 DFQATT and CDR2 SNEGSKA (reference sequence). This CDR3 has 11 residues.

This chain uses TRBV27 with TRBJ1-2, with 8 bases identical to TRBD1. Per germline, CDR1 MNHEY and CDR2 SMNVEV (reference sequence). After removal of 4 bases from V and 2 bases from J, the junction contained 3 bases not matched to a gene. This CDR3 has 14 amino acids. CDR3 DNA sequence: TGTGCCAGCAGTTCCAGGACAGGGAACTATGGCTACACCTTC. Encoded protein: CASSSRTGNYGYTF.

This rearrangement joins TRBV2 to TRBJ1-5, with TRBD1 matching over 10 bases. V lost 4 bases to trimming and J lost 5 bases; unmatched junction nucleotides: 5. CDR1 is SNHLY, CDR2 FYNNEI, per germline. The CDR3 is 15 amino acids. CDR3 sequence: CASSVGQGGYQPQHF. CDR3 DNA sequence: TGTGCCAGCAGTGTTGGACAGGGGGGCTATCAGCCCCAGCATTTT.

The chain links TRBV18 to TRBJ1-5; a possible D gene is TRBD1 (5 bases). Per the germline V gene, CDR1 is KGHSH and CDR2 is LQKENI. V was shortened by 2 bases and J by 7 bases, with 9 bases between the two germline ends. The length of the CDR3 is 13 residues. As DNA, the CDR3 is TGTGCCAGCTCACCATCGCAGGGCCAGCCCCAGCATTTT. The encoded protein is CASSPSQGQPQHF.

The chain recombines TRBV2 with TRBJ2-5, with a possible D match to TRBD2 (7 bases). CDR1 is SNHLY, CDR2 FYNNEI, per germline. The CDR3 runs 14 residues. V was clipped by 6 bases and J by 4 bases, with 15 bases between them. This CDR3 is CASRWEGGPETQYF. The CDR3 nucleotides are TGTGCCAGCAGGTGGGAGGGGGGACCAGAGACCCAGTACTTC.

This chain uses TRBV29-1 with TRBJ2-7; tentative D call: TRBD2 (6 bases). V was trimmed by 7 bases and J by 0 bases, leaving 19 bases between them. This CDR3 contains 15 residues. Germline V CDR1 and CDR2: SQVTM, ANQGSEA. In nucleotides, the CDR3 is TGCAGCGCCCGGGAGAGGGCGGATAGCTCCTACGAGCAGTACTTC. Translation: CSARERADSSYEQYF.

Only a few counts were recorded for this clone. The CDR3 spells CASSQDRSTDTQYF. For the CDR3, the DNA is TGTGCCAGCAGCCAAGATAGAAGCACAGATACGCAGTATTTT. This chain uses TRBV4-2 with TRBJ2-3; D not resolved. The germline V gene encodes CDR1 LGHNA and CDR2 YNFKEQ. V was pared by 0 bases and J by 0 bases, with 4 bases between. This CDR3 region has 14 residues.

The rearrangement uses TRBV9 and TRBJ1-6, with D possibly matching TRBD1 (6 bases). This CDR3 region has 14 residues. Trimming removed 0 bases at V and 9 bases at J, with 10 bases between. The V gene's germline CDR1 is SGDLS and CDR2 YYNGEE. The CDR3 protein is CASSVGQGTSPLHF. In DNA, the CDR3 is TGTGCCAGCAGCGTAGGGCAGGGGACTTCACCCCTCCACTTT.

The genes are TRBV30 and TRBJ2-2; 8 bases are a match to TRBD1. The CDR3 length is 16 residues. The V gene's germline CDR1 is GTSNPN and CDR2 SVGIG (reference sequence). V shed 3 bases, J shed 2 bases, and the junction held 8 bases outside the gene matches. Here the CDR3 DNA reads TGTGCCTGGAGGGATCGGACAGGGAGAAACACCGGGGAGCTGTTTTTT. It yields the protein CAWRDRTGRNTGELFF.

The CDR3 DNA is TGCAGCGTGCTAGCAGGACGAACCACAGATACGCAGTATTTT. Translation: CSVLAGRTTDTQYF. V usage is TRBV29-1 and J usage is TRBJ2-3; tentative D call: TRBD2 (5 bases). The germline V and J ends were trimmed by 6 bases and 2 bases, with 15 bases remaining between them. The CDR3 runs 14 residues. Germline loops: CDR1 SQVTM, CDR2 ANQGSEA.

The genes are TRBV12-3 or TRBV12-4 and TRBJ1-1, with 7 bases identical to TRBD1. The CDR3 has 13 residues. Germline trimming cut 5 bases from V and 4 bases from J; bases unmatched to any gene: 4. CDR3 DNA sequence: TGTGCCAGCAGTACCCGACAGGGCACTGAAGCTTTCTTT. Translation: CASSTRQGTEAFF.

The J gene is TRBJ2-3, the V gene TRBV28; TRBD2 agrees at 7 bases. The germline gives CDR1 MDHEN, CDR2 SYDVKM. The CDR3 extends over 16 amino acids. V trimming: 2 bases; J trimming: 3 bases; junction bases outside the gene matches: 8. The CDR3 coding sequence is TGTGCCAGCAGTTTAGGGACTACATCTTCGACAGATACGCAGTATTTT. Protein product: CASSLGTTSSTDTQYF.

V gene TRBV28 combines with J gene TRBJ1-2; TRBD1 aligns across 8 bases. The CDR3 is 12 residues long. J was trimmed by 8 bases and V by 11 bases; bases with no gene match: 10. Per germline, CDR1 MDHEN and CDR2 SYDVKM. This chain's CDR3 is CAGAQGVDGYTF. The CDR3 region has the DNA TGTGCCGGTGCACAGGGGGTGGACGGCTACACCTTC.

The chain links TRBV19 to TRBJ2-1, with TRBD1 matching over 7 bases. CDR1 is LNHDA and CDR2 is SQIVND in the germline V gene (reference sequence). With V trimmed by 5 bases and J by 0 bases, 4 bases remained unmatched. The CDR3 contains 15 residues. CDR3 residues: CASSADRSSYNEQFF. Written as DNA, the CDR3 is TGTGCCAGTAGTGCGGACAGGAGCTCCTACAATGAGCAGTTCTTC.

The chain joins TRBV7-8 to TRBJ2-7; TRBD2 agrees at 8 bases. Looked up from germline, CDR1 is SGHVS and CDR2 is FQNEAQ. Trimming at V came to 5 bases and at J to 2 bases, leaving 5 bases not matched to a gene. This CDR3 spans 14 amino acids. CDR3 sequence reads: CASSHSGTAYEQYF. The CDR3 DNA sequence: TGTGCCAGCAGCCATAGCGGGACCGCCTACGAGCAGTACTTC. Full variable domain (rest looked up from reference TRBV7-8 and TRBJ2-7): GAGVSQSPRYKVAKRGQDVALRCDPISGHVSLFWYQQALGQGPEFLTYFQNEAQLDKSGLPSDRFFAERPEGSVSTLKIQRTQQEDSAVYLCASSHSGTAYEQYFGPGTRLTVT.

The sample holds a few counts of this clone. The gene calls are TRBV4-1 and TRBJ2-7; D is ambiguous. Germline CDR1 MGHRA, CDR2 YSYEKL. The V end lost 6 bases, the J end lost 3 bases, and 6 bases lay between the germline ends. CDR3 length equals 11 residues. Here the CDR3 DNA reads TGCGCCAGCAGTCCCCGCTACGAGCAGTACTTC. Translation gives CASSPRYEQYF.

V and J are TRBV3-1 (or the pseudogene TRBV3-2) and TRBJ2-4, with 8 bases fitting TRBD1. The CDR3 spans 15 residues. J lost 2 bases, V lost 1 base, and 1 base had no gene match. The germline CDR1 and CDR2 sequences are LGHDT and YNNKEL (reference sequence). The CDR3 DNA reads TGTGCCAGCAGCCAAGGGACAGGGCCCAAAAACATTCAGTACTTC. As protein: CASSQGTGPKNIQYF.

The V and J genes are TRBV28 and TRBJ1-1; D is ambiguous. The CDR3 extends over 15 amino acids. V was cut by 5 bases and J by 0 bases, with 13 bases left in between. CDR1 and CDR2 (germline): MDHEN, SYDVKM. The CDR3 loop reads CASSPPGVLNTEAFF. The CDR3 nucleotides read TGTGCCAGCAGTCCCCCCGGTGTTTTGAACACTGAAGCTTTCTTT.

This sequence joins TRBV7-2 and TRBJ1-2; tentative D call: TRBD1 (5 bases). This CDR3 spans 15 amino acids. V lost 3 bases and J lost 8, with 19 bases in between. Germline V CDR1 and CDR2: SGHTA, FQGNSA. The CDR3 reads CASSLKYGGDGGYTF. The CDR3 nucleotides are TGTGCCAGCAGCTTGAAATACGGGGGGGATGGCGGCTACACCTTC.

CDR3 region: CASQPQGSLNYGYTF. DNA of the CDR3: TGTGCCAGCCAACCCCAGGGGAGTCTCAACTATGGCTACACCTTC. The chain is built from TRBV19 and TRBJ1-2; D might be TRBD1 (6 bases). V was pared by 9 bases and J by 2 bases, with 19 bases between. Per germline, CDR1 LNHDA and CDR2 SQIVND (reference sequence). The CDR3 loop spans 15 amino acids.

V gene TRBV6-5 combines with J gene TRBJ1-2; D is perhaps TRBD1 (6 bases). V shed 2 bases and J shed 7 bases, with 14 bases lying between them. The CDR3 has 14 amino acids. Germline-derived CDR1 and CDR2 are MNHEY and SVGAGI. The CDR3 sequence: CASSYGGAQSGYTF. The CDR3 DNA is TGTGCCAGCAGTTACGGGGGGGCCCAGAGTGGCTACACCTTC.

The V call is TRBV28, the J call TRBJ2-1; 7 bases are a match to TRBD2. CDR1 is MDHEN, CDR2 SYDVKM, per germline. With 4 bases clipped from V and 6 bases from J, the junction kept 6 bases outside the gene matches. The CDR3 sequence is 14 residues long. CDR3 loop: CASSSTGEGNEQFF. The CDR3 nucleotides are TGTGCCAGCAGTTCCACGGGGGAGGGCAATGAGCAGTTCTTC.